The 14 T cell receptor beta chains given below trace back to one sample, sequenced in a study of blood T cells in healthy people across ages. Alongside a J-beta primer mix, a sample-barcoded 5' primer served in a second PCR lasting roughly 7 to 11 cycles. TCRdb independently ran MiXCR on the 5' RACE reads; one entry per CDR3 protein. The sample has roughly 700,000 distinct CDR3 sequences, roughly 30% seen once. The sequenced sample was blood. These TCRs come from a woman aged 80 or older in good health.

The J gene is TRBJ2-2, the V gene TRBV7-2; 9 bases match TRBD2. The CDR3 consists of 16 residues. Per germline, CDR1 SGHTA and CDR2 FQGNSA. With V trimmed by 1 base and J by 4 bases, 4 bases remained unmatched. In nucleotides, the CDR3 is TGTGCCAGCAGCTTAGTAAGCGGGGGGTCCACCGGGGAGCTGTTTTTT. It specifies CASSLVSGGSTGELFF.

Of note for this clonotype: A much larger clone is a single base away; this may be a read error. The chain is built from TRBV6-6 and TRBJ1-6, with TRBD1 matching over 10 bases. This CDR3 region has 15 residues. Germline loops: CDR1 MNHNY, CDR2 SVGAGI (reference sequence). The CDR3 loop is CASSRGGQGDSPPHF. The CDR3 DNA reads TGTGCCAGCAGCCGAGGAGGACAGGGGGATTCACCCCCCCACTTT.

This clonotype came up many times. The rearrangement uses TRBV5-6 and TRBJ1-2, with 8 nucleotides matching TRBD1. The CDR3 extends over 15 amino acids. Germline values: CDR1 SGHDT, CDR2 YYEEEE. The ends lost 4 bases at V and 6 bases at J; junction bases unmatched: 11. This CDR3 is CASSKGTGRTHGYTF. As DNA, the CDR3 is TGTGCCAGCAGCAAGGGGACAGGAAGAACCCATGGCTACACCTTC. Variable domain in full (rest from reference TRBV5-6 and TRBJ1-2): DAGVTQSPTHLIKTRGQQVTLRCSPKSGHDTVSWYQQALGQGPQFIFQYYEEEERQRGNFPDRFSGHQFPNYSSELNVNALLLGDSALYLCASSKGTGRTHGYTFGSGTRLTVV.

This clonotype was detected many times. This rearrangement joins TRBV6-1 to TRBJ2-5, with D perhaps being TRBD1 or TRBD2 (6 bases each). Germline V CDR1 and CDR2: MNHNS, SASEGT. Trimming left V 4 bases short and J 0 bases short, with 21 bases between. The CDR3 extends over 18 amino acids. The CDR3 reads CASSANRVRGYYQETQYF. CDR3 coding DNA: TGTGCCAGCAGTGCAAACAGGGTTCGGGGGTATTACCAAGAGACCCAGTACTTC.

This clonotype was seen a few times. A single base separates this from a much larger clone, so it may be a read error. This sequence joins TRBV5-1 and TRBJ2-1; 11 nucleotides match TRBD2. V gave up 4 bases and J gave up 7 bases; unmatched junction bases: 7. In germline, CDR1 is SGHRS, CDR2 YFSETQ. The CDR3 sequence is 15 residues long. CDR3 nucleotides: TGCGCCAGCAGCATTAGCGGGGGGGCCTGGAATGAGCAGTTCTTC. Translated: CASSISGGAWNEQFF.

The chain has TRBV7-6 and TRBJ2-1, with 8 bases identical to TRBD2. The CDR3 contains 15 residues. The V and J ends lost 6 bases and 5 bases, in that order; junction bases with no gene match: 9. Germline assignment: CDR1 SGHVS and CDR2 FNYEAQ. CDR3 coding DNA: TGTGCCAGCAGTCCGAGCGGGAGCTCAAACAATGAGCAGTTCTTC. This sequence encodes CASSPSGSSNNEQFF.

This clonotype has ten or more counts. This chain uses TRBV5-1 with TRBJ2-1, with 9 bases lining up with TRBD1. The CDR3 contains 16 residues. V shed 3 bases and J 3 bases; nucleotides not matched to a gene: 7. CDR1 SGHRS and CDR2 YFSETQ come from the germline V gene. CDR3 sequence (DNA): TGCGCCAGCAGCTACTTGACAGGGGGAGTCTACAATGAGCAGTTCTTC. Protein: CASSYLTGGVYNEQFF.

There are a few counts of this clonotype. This sequence may be a read error, since a much larger clone differs from it by one base. V gene TRBV20-1 combines with J gene TRBJ2-1; D is tentatively TRBD1 or TRBD2 (5 bases each). The V and J ends lost 2 bases and 5 bases respectively, with 13 bases between them. From germline, CDR1 is DFQATT and CDR2 SNEGSKA (reference sequence). The CDR3 is 14 amino acids. The CDR3 spells CSARIRDEHNEQFF. The CDR3 DNA follows: TGCAGTGCTAGAATACGGGACGAGCACAATGAGCAGTTCTTC.

The genes are TRBV7-2 and TRBJ1-2; D gene ambiguous. Trimming took 2 bases from V and 4 from J, leaving 8 bases between them. The germline V gene encodes CDR1 SGHTA and CDR2 FQGNSA. CDR3 length: 13 residues. CDR3 region: CASSLWDSYGYTF. CDR3 nucleotide sequence: TGTGCCAGCAGCTTATGGGATAGCTATGGCTACACCTTC.

This clonotype was seen ten or more times. The chain employs TRBV12-3 or TRBV12-4 and TRBJ2-5; D perhaps matches TRBD2 (5 bases). The CDR3 runs to 15 residues. Trimming removed 1 base from V and 4 bases from J, with 13 bases in between. CDR3 coding DNA: TGTGCCAGCAGTTTAGACATGTGGGCGGGAGAGACCCAGTACTTC. Translating gives CASSLDMWAGETQYF.

This sequence joins TRBV6-1 and TRBJ2-5, with 8 bases aligning to TRBD2. V lost 6 bases to trimming and J lost 14 bases; unmatched junction nucleotides: 14. The CDR3 spans 13 residues. The germline gives CDR1 MNHNS, CDR2 SASEGT. CDR3 DNA: TGTGCCAGCAGGTTTCAATTAGCGGGGCACCACTACTTC. It is translated as CASRFQLAGHHYF.

The V and J genes are TRBV4-3 and TRBJ2-3, with D tentatively TRBD1 or TRBD2 (6 bases each). This CDR3 region has 18 residues. The V gene's germline CDR1 is LGHNA and CDR2 YSLEER. Trimming took off 0 bases at V and 0 bases at J, with 16 bases between the two ends. DNA for the CDR3: TGCGCCAGCAGCCAAGAGGGGATTGGCGGGACAAGCACAGATACGCAGTATTTT. Amino acid sequence: CASSQEGIGGTSTDTQYF.

This chain joins TRBV7-9 and TRBJ1-5, with D possibly TRBD1 on 5 matching bases. The germline V and J ends were trimmed by 5 bases and 2 bases, with 16 bases remaining between them. The CDR3 length is 16 residues. CDR1 and CDR2 (germline): SEHNR, FQNEAQ (reference sequence). As DNA, the CDR3 is TGTGCCAGCAGCCCCCAGGGAATAGGGGGCAATCAGCCCCAGCATTTT. Protein sequence: CASSPQGIGGNQPQHF.

The chain combines TRBV5-5 with TRBJ2-7, with 14 bases fitting TRBD2. The germline gives CDR1 SGHKS, CDR2 YYEKEE (reference sequence). The CDR3 is made up of 18 amino acids. The V gene end was trimmed by 3 bases and the J gene end by 3 bases; junction bases not matched to a gene: 11. The CDR3 spells CASSYRGLAGDSFYEQYF. As DNA, the CDR3 is TGTGCCAGCAGCTACAGGGGACTAGCGGGGGACTCATTCTACGAGCAGTACTTC. Together with reference TRBV5-5 and TRBJ2-7, the CDR3 gives the full variable domain: DAGVTQSPTHLIKTRGQQVTLRCSPISGHKSVSWYQQVLGQGPQFIFQYYEKEERGRGNFPDRFSARQFPNYSSELNVNALLLGDSALYLCASSYRGLAGDSFYEQYFGPGTRLTVT.